One and the same sample provided the 30 T cell receptor beta chains below, sequenced in a study of shared clonotypes between healthy human individuals. Method: immunoSEQ multiplex PCR; TCRdb's copy keeps in-frame clones and lacks some. This sample yields some 2,500,000 clones, of which around 92% are seen a single time; more than 0.35% belongs to the top ten. The sequenced sample was naive CD4+ T cells from PBMCs. Subset reported: CD45RA+ positively selected. These receptors were collected from a man aged 18-30 years in good health. Some clones in this sample may be carry-over from other donors' samples.

The chain has TRBV6-1 and TRBJ1-4; perhaps TRBD1 as D (5 bases). The V gene lost 7 bases and the J gene lost 3 bases, with 15 bases spanning the gap. CDR1 MNHNS and CDR2 SASEGT come from the germline V gene. The CDR3 is made up of 15 amino acids. The CDR3 protein is CASTLGGAANEKLFF. The CDR3 coding sequence is TGTGCCAGCACCCTGGGGGGAGCAGCTAATGAAAAACTGTTTTTT.

The V gene is TRBV25-1, the J gene TRBJ2-4; 8 bases are a match to TRBD2. Trimming took 3 bases from V and 8 from J; bases not matched to a gene: 15. The CDR3 totals 17 residues. Germline CDR1 reads MGHDK; CDR2 reads SYGVNS. The CDR3 DNA reads TGTGCCAGCAGTGACCCGGCCCTGGCGGGAGGTAGGGACATTCAGTACTTC. It specifies CASSDPALAGGRDIQYF.

This chain uses TRBV20-1 with TRBJ1-4; D not resolved. This CDR3 contains 11 residues. With 3 bases removed from V and 7 bases from J, the gap between germline ends came to 6 bases. From germline, CDR1 is DFQATT and CDR2 SNEGSKA (reference sequence). The CDR3 spells CSARWGEKLFF. CDR3 in DNA: TGCAGTGCTAGGTGGGGTGAAAAACTGTTTTTT.

This sequence joins TRBV7-9 and TRBJ1-5; D not resolved. The CDR3 is 11 amino acids. CDR1 and CDR2 from the germline V gene are SEHNR and FQNEAQ (reference sequence). Trimming left V 11 bases short and J 2 bases short, with 7 bases between. The DNA for the CDR3 is TGTGCCGGAGGCGGCAATCAGCCCCAGCATTTT. This codes for CAGGGNQPQHF.

About this clone: Different DNA sequences within this sample yield the same CDR3. The chain couples TRBV7-3 to TRBJ2-5, with D tentatively TRBD1 (6 bases). The CDR3 contains 15 residues. V was trimmed by 1 base and J by 1 base, leaving 10 bases between them. From germline, CDR1 is SGHTA and CDR2 FQGTGA. The CDR3 nucleotides are TGTGCCAGCAGCTTAATACAGGGTCGCCAAGAGACCCAGTACTTC. Translation gives CASSLIQGRQETQYF. Combining the CDR3 with reference TRBV7-3 and TRBJ2-5 gives the whole variable domain GAGVSQTPSNKVTEKGKYVELRCDPISGHTALYWYRQSLGQGPEFLIYFQGTGAADDSGLPNDRFFAVRPEGSVSTLKIQRTERGDSAVYLCASSLIQGRQETQYFGPGTRLLVL.

V gene TRBV29-1 combines with J gene TRBJ1-3, with TRBD1 as a possible D gene (6 bases). The CDR3 is 15 residues long. Germline V gene sequence: CDR1 SQVTM, CDR2 ANQGSEA. V lost 6 bases to trimming and J lost 0 bases, with 15 bases between them. CDR3 sequence: CSVGYRAPSGNTIYF. In DNA form, the CDR3 reads TGCAGCGTGGGCTACAGGGCCCCCTCTGGAAACACCATATATTTT.

The chain uses TRBV18 and TRBJ2-1, with a possible D match to TRBD2 (5 bases). This CDR3 comprises 12 residues. Trimming shortened V by 1 base and J by 13 bases, and 11 bases separated the two germline ends. Germline assignment: CDR1 KGHSH and CDR2 LQKENI. The CDR3 loop is CASSPREQLQFF. CDR3 DNA: TGTGCCAGCTCACCACGGGAGCAGCTCCAGTTCTTC. Complete variable domain (other parts from reference TRBV18 and TRBJ2-1): NAGVMQNPRHLVRRRGQEARLRCSPMKGHSHVYWYRQLPEEGLKFMVYLQKENIIDESGMPKERFSAEFPKEGPSILRIQQVVRGDSAAYFCASSPREQLQFFGPGTRLTVL.

This sequence joins TRBV9 and TRBJ1-4, with a tentative D call TRBD1 (5 bases). Germline lookup yields CDR1 SGDLS and CDR2 YYNGEE. Trimming pared 3 bases from V and 3 bases from J, leaving 9 bases between. CDR3 length: 14 residues. For the CDR3, the DNA is TGTGCCAGCAGCGCGGGACTGCCTAATGAAAAACTGTTTTTT. Translating it yields CASSAGLPNEKLFF.

The CDR3 region has the DNA TGTGCCAGCAGCCTACAGGGGGCGAGTATACATGATGAGCAGTTCTTC. This codes for CASSLQGASIHDEQFF. The chain joins TRBV7-3 to TRBJ2-1, with 9 bases that match TRBD1. Germline CDR1 SGHTA, CDR2 FQGTGA. This CDR3 region has 16 residues. The junction had 13 bases not matched to a gene; V was cut back by 5 bases and J by 8 bases.

Remarks on this clone: The identical CDR3 is also encoded by other nucleotide sequences in the sample. The chain combines TRBV28 with TRBJ2-2; D uncertain. Trimming left V 5 bases short and J 1 base short, with 8 bases between. The CDR3 covers 14 residues. The V gene's germline CDR1 is MDHEN and CDR2 SYDVKM. This CDR3 reads CASSPGQNTGELFF. DNA for the CDR3: TGTGCCAGCAGTCCCGGCCAGAACACCGGGGAGCTGTTTTTT.

The gene calls are TRBV2 and TRBJ2-3; no firm D call. The CDR3 extends over 10 amino acids. Trimming removed 8 bases from V and 8 bases from J, with 8 bases in between. Germline CDR1 reads SNHLY; CDR2 reads FYNNEI. For the CDR3, the DNA is TGTGCCAGCGGGGAAGGTACGCAGTATTTT. It translates to CASGEGTQYF.

The gene calls are TRBV9 and TRBJ2-3; 14 positions agree with TRBD2. Germline CDR1 SGDLS, CDR2 YYNGEE. CDR3 length: 15 residues. J lost 7 bases, V lost 4 bases, and 5 bases had no gene match. DNA for the CDR3: TGTGCCAGCAGCTTCGGGACTAGCGGGAGCTATACGCAGTATTTT. This gives the protein CASSFGTSGSYTQYF.

The chain combines TRBV18 with TRBJ2-7, with 9 bases aligning to TRBD1. Germline trimming cut 9 bases from V and 2 bases from J; bases unmatched to any gene: 8. CDR1 is KGHSH and CDR2 is LQKENI in the germline V gene. This CDR3 is built from 14 residues. The CDR3 region is CASHRDRAAYEQYF. CDR3 sequence (DNA): TGTGCCAGTCACCGGGACAGGGCAGCCTACGAGCAGTACTTC.

The rearrangement joins TRBV11-2 to TRBJ1-4, with D perhaps TRBD1 (5 bases). The CDR3 extends over 15 amino acids. V lost 0 bases and J 8 bases, leaving 13 bases between the germline ends. CDR1 is SGHAT and CDR2 is FQNNGV in the germline V gene. CDR3 nucleotides: TGTGCCAGCAGCTTAGACAGAGTAGCAGGGGAAAAACTGTTTTTT. Its protein product is CASSLDRVAGEKLFF.

DNA of the CDR3: TGTGCCAGCAGCGTAGAGGGGGCCATAAACACTGAAGCTTTCTTT. Residues: CASSVEGAINTEAFF. The rearrangement uses TRBV9 and TRBJ1-1; 7 nucleotides agree with TRBD1. Germline-derived CDR1 and CDR2 are SGDLS and YYNGEE. V was pared by 0 bases and J by 2 bases, with 4 bases of the junction left unmatched. The CDR3 is 15 residues long.

Only one count was recorded for this clone. The chain has TRBV6-1 and TRBJ1-3, with D unresolved. Trimming removed 6 bases at V and 0 bases at J, with 12 bases between. The germline V gene has CDR1 MNHNS and CDR2 SASEGT. This CDR3 is 15 amino acids long. As DNA, the CDR3 is TGTGCCAGCAGGTCCTTGGGTTCCTCTGGAAACACCATATATTTT. Its translation: CASRSLGSSGNTIYF.

V gene TRBV28 combines with J gene TRBJ1-3; D is unresolved. The CDR3 totals 11 residues. Trimming stripped 1 base from V and 8 bases from J, with 3 bases between. CDR1 and CDR2 (germline): MDHEN, SYDVKM. The CDR3 reads CASSLSYTIYF. DNA of the CDR3: TGTGCCAGCAGTTTATCATACACCATATATTTT.

The chain uses TRBV28 and TRBJ1-1, with a tentative D call TRBD1 (6 bases). CDR3 size: 14 residues. Germline values: CDR1 MDHEN, CDR2 SYDVKM. V was trimmed by 6 bases and J by 7 bases, leaving 18 bases between them. Here the CDR3 reads CASSHRTAFGEAFF. CDR3 DNA: TGTGCCAGCAGCCACAGGACAGCCTTTGGTGAAGCTTTCTTT.

This sequence joins TRBV4-2 and TRBJ2-1; 8 bases are a match to TRBD1. Germline V CDR1 and CDR2: LGHNA, YNFKEQ. V was pared by 2 bases and J by 6 bases, with 9 bases of the junction left unmatched. The CDR3 has 16 amino acids. The CDR3 DNA follows: TGTGCCAGCAGCCAAACAATTCGGGACAGGTCCAATGAGCAGTTCTTC. This translates into CASSQTIRDRSNEQFF.

The rearrangement uses TRBV29-1 and TRBJ2-7; TRBD2 matches 10 bases. The V gene's germline CDR1 is SQVTM and CDR2 ANQGSEA. Losses at the gene ends were 4 bases for V and 2 bases for J; bases not matched to a gene: 5. The CDR3 has 14 residues. Here the CDR3 reads CSVVFLAGAYEQYF. In nucleotides, the CDR3 is TGCAGCGTTGTTTTCCTAGCGGGAGCCTACGAGCAGTACTTC.

This chain uses TRBV4-2 with TRBJ2-7; the D is unclear. The CDR3 length is 13 residues. Germline V gene lookup returns CDR1 LGHNA and CDR2 YNFKEQ. V lost 4 bases to trimming and J lost 0 bases, with 7 bases between them. The CDR3 DNA is TGTGCCAGCAGCCGGACGGACTCCTACGAGCAGTACTTC. Its protein product is CASSRTDSYEQYF.

This sequence joins TRBV5-1 and TRBJ1-1; 7 nucleotides line up with TRBD1. The CDR3 is 13 residues long. With V trimmed by 3 bases and J by 6 bases, 5 bases remained unmatched. The germline gives CDR1 SGHRS, CDR2 YFSETQ. The CDR3 sequence is CASSSTGVPEAFF. The CDR3 DNA sequence: TGCGCCAGCAGCTCTACAGGGGTCCCTGAAGCTTTCTTT.

The chain links TRBV5-1 to TRBJ1-1; no clear D. Germline V gene data show CDR1 as SGHRS and CDR2 as YFSETQ. The ends were cut back, 4 bases at V and 1 base at J, with 14 bases in the middle. There are 15 residues in the CDR3. CDR3 coding DNA: TGCGCCAGCAGCCTAAGACGGGAACAGAACACTGAAGCTTTCTTT. This gives the protein CASSLRREQNTEAFF.

The V and J genes are TRBV18 and TRBJ2-7; D perhaps matches TRBD2 (5 bases). V lost 6 bases to trimming and J lost 0 bases, with 15 bases between them. The CDR3 runs to 15 residues. Germline loops: CDR1 KGHSH, CDR2 LQKENI. CDR3 sequence: CASSEGPSPSYEQYF. For the CDR3, the DNA is TGTGCCAGCTCTGAGGGCCCCTCCCCCTCCTACGAGCAGTACTTC.

The V call is TRBV28, the J call TRBJ2-7; 7 bases match TRBD2. The germline V gene has CDR1 MDHEN and CDR2 SYDVKM. V shed 1 base, J shed 0 bases, and the junction held 6 bases outside the gene matches. The CDR3 sequence is 16 residues long. CDR3 sequence reads: CASSLLAWGGSYEQYF. DNA for the CDR3: TGTGCCAGCAGTTTATTGGCCTGGGGGGGCTCCTACGAGCAGTACTTC.

This clone was observed once. J is TRBJ1-6 and V is TRBV6-8, with TRBD1 identical over 8 bases. Trimming removed 8 bases from V and 4 bases from J; junction bases left unmatched: 10. The germline V gene has CDR1 MNHGY and CDR2 SAAAGT. The CDR3 has 16 amino acids. The CDR3 is CASGVVTGAYNSPLHF. CDR3 sequence (DNA): TGTGCCAGCGGTGTGGTGACAGGGGCATATAATTCACCCCTCCACTTT.

The chain has TRBV29-1 and TRBJ1-4; perhaps TRBD1 as D (6 bases). V was clipped by 0 bases and J by 12 bases, with 11 bases between them. There are 12 residues in the CDR3. Germline V lookup: CDR1 SQVTM, CDR2 ANQGSEA. The chain's CDR3 is CSVEETDRQLFF. CDR3 sequence (DNA): TGCAGCGTTGAAGAGACAGACAGGCAACTGTTTTTT. The full variable domain, its missing parts supplied by reference TRBV29-1 and TRBJ1-4, is SAVISQKPSRDICQRGTSLTIQCQVDSQVTMMFWYRQQPGQSLTLIATANQGSEATYESGFVIDKFPISRPNLTFSTLTVSNMSPEDSSIYLCSVEETDRQLFFGSGTQLSVL.

The V and J genes are TRBV9 and TRBJ2-2; TRBD2 matches at 11 bases. Germline V CDR1 and CDR2: SGDLS, YYNGEE. This CDR3 is built from 18 residues. Losses at the gene ends were 1 base for V and 2 bases for J; bases not matched to a gene: 7. CDR3 bases: TGTGCCAGCAGCGTAAGGCTAGCGGGAGGATTCAACACCGGGGAGCTGTTTTTT. Its protein is CASSVRLAGGFNTGELFF. The full variable domain, rest sourced from reference TRBV9 and TRBJ2-2, is DSGVTQTPKHLITATGQRVTLRCSPRSGDLSVYWYQQSLDQGLQFLIQYYNGEERAKGNILERFSAQQFPDLHSELNLSSLELGDSALYFCASSVRLAGGFNTGELFFGEGSRLTVL.

Turning to this clone: This specimen includes other DNA sequences encoding the same CDR3. V gene TRBV10-3 combines with J gene TRBJ2-5; no firm D call. The CDR3 consists of 14 residues. The V end lost 0 bases, the J end lost 1 base, and 6 bases lay between the germline ends. Germline CDR1 reads ENHRY; CDR2 reads SYGVKD. CDR3 in DNA: TGTGCCATCAGTGAGTCTGGCAGCCAAGAGACCCAGTACTTC. This codes for CAISESGSQETQYF.

This chain links TRBV7-3 with TRBJ2-1; TRBD2 matches at 10 bases. Losses at the gene ends were 5 bases for V and 4 bases for J; bases not matched to a gene: 5. This CDR3 has 15 residues. CDR1 and CDR2 (germline): SGHTA, FQGTGA. The CDR3, as DNA: TGTGCCAGCAGCCTCGTGACTAGCGGGTACAATGAGCAGTTCTTC. Amino acid sequence: CASSLVTSGYNEQFF.